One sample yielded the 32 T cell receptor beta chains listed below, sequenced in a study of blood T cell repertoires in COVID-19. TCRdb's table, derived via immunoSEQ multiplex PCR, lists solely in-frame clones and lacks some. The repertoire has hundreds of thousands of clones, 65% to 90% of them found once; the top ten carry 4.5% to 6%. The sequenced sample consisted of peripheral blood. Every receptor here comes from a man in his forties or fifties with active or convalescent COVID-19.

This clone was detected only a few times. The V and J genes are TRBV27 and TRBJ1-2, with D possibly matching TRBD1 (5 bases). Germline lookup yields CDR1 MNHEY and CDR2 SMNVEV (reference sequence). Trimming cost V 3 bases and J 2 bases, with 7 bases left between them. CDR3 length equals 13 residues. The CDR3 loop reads CASSLRQNYGYTF. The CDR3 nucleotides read TGTGCCAGCAGTTTGAGACAGAACTATGGCTACACCTTC.

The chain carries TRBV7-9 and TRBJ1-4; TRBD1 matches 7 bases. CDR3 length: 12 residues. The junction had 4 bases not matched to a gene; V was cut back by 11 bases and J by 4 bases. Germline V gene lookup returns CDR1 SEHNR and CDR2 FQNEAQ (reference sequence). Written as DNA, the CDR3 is TGTGCCGGGGGACAGATTAATGAAAAACTGTTTTTT. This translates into CAGGQINEKLFF. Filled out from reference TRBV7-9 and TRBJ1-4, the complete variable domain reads DTGVSQNPRHKITKRGQNVTFRCDPISEHNRLYWYRQTLGQGPEFLTYFQNEAQLEKSRLLSDRFSAERPKGSFSTLEIQRTEQGDSAMYLCAGGQINEKLFFGSGTQLSVL.

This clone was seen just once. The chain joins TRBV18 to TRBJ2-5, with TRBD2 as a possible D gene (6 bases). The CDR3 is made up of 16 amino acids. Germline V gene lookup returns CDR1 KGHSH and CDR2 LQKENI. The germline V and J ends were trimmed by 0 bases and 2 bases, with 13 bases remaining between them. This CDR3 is CASSPPAGGSQETQYF. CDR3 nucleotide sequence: TGTGCCAGCTCACCACCAGCCGGGGGATCTCAAGAGACCCAGTACTTC. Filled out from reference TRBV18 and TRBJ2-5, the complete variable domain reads NAGVMQNPRHLVRRRGQEARLRCSPMKGHSHVYWYRQLPEEGLKFMVYLQKENIIDESGMPKERFSAEFPKEGPSILRIQQVVRGDSAAYFCASSPPAGGSQETQYFGPGTRLLVL.

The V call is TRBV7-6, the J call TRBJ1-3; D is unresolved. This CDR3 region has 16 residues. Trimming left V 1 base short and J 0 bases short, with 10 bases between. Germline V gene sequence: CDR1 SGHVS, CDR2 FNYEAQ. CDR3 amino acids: CASSLERLDSGNTIYF. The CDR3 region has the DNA TGTGCCAGCAGCTTAGAGCGACTCGACTCTGGAAACACCATATATTTT.

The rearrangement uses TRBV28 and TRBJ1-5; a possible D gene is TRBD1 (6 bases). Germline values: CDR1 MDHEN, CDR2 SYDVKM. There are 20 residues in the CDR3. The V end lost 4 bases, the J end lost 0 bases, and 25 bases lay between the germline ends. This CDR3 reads CASSSRGQYPLGYSNQPQHF. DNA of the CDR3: TGTGCCAGCAGTTCCCGCGGACAGTACCCTTTGGGTTATAGCAATCAGCCCCAGCATTTT.

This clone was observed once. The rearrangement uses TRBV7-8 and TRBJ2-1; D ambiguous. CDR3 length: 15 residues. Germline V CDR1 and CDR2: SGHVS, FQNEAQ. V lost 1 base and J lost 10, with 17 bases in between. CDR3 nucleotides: TGTGCCAGCAGCTTAGGTGGGTTTGGAGCGTACGAGCAGTTCTTC. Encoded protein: CASSLGGFGAYEQFF.

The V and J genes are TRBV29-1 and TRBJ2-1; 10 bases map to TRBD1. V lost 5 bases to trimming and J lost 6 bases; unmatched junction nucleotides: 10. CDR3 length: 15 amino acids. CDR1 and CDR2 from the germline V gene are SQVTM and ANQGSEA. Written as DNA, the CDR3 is TGCAGCGTTAATTTCGGGACAGGGGCCTCCAATGAGCAGTTCTTC. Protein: CSVNFGTGASNEQFF.

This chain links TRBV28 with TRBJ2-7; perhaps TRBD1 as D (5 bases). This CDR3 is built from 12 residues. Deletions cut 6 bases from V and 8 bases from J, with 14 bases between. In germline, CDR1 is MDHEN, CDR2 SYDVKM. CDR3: CASSLKGKKQYF. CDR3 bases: TGTGCCAGCAGCCTCAAGGGGAAGAAGCAGTACTTC.

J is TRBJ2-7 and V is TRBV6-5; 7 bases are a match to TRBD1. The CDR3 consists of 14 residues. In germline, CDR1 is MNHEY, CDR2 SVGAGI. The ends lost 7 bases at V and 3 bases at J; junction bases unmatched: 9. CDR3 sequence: CASKDRAGVYEQYF. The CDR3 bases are TGTGCCAGCAAAGACAGGGCCGGGGTCTACGAGCAGTACTTC.

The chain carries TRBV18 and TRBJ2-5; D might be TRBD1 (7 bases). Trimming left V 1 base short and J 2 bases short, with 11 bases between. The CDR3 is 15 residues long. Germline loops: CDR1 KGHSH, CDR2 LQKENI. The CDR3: CASSPQQGRQETQYF. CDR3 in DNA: TGTGCCAGCTCACCACAACAGGGGAGGCAAGAGACCCAGTACTTC.

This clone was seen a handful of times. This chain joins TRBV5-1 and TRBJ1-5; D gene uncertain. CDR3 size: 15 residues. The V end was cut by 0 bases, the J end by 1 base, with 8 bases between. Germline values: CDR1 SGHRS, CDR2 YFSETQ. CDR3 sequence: CASSLDSRSNQPQHF. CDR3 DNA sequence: TGCGCCAGCAGCTTGGATAGTAGAAGCAATCAGCCCCAGCATTTT.

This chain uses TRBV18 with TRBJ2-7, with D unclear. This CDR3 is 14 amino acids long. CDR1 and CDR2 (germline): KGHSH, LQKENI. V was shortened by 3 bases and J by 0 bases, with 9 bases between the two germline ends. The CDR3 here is CASSPAPSSYEQYF. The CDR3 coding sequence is TGTGCCAGCTCACCGGCCCCCAGCTCCTACGAGCAGTACTTC.

CDR3 amino acids: CATSPGGPDTGELFF. The CDR3 bases are TGTGCCACCAGCCCAGGGGGCCCGGACACCGGGGAGCTGTTTTTT. J is TRBJ2-2 and V is TRBV24-1; 8 bases line up with TRBD1. Germline-derived CDR1 and CDR2 are KGHDR and SFDVKD. Trimming removed 7 bases from V and 3 bases from J; junction bases left unmatched: 6. This CDR3 has 15 amino acids.

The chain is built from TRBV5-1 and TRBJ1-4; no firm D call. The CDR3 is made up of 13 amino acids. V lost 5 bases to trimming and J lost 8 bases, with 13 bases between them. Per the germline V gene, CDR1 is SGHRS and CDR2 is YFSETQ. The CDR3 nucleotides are TGCGCCAGCAGGACGGGGAGAGGAGAAAAACTGTTTTTT. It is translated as CASRTGRGEKLFF.

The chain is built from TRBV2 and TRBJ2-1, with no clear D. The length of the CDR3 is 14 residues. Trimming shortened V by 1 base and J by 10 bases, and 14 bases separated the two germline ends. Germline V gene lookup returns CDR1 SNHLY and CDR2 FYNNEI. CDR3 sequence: CASSEVRLASEQFF. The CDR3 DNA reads TGTGCCAGCAGTGAAGTCCGACTGGCCTCGGAGCAGTTCTTC.

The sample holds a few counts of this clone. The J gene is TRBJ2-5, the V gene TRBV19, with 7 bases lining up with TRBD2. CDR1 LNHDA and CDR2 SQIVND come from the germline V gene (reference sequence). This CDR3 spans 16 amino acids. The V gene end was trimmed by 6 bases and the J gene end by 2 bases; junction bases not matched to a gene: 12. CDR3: CASSGRLFTGQETQYF. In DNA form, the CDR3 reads TGTGCCAGTAGCGGGAGGCTCTTTACCGGGCAAGAGACCCAGTACTTC.

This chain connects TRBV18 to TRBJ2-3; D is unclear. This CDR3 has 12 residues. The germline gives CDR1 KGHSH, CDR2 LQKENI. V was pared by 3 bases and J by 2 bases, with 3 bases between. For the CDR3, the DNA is TGTGCCAGCTCACCCAACACAGATACGCAGTATTTT. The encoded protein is CASSPNTDTQYF.

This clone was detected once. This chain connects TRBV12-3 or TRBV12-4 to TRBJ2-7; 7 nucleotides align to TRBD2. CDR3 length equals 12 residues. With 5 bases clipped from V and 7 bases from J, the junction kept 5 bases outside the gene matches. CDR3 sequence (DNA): TGTGCCAGCAGTCTTCCCGGGGGGGAGCAGTACTTC. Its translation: CASSLPGGEQYF.

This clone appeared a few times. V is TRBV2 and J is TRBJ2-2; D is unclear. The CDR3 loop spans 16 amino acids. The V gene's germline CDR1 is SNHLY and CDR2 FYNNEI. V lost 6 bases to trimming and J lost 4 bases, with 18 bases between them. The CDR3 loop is CASRLGIPAGTGELFF. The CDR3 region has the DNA TGTGCCAGCAGATTGGGCATCCCGGCAGGCACCGGGGAGCTGTTTTTT.

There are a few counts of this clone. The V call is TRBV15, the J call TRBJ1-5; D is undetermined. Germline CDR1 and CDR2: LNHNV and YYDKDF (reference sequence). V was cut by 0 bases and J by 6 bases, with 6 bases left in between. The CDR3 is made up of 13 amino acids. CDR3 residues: CATSRDPSQPQHF. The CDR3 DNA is TGTGCCACCAGCAGAGACCCATCTCAGCCCCAGCATTTT.

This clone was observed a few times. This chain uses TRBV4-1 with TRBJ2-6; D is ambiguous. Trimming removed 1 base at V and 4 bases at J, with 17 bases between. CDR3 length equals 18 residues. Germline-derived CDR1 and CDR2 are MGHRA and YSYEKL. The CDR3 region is CASSQAPSPGTGANVLTF. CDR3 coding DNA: TGCGCCAGCAGCCAAGCCCCGAGCCCAGGCACGGGGGCCAACGTCCTGACTTTC.

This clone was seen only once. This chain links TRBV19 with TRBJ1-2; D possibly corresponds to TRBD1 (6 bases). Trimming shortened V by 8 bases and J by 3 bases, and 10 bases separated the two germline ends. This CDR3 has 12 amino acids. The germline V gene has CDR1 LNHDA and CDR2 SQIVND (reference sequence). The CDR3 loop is CASRDIYYGYTF. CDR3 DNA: TGTGCCAGTCGGGACATCTACTATGGCTACACCTTC. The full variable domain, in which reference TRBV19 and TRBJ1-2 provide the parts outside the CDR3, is DGGITQSPKYLFRKEGQNVTLSCEQNLNHDAMYWYRQDPGQGLRLIYYSQIVNDFQKGDIAEGYSVSREKKESFPLTVTSAQKNPTAFYLCASRDIYYGYTFGSGTRLTVV.

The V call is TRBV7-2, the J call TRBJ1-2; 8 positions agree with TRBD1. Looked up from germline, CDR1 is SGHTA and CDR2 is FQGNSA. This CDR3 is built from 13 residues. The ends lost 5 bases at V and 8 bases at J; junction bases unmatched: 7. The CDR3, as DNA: TGTGCCAGCAGCCTGGGGACAGGCCTCGGCTACACCTTC. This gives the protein CASSLGTGLGYTF.

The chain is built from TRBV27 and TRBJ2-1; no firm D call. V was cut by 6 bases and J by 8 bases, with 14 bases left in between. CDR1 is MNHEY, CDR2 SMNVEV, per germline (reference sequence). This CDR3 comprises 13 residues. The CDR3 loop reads CASSPPVGHEQFF. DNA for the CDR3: TGTGCCAGCAGCCCACCAGTGGGCCATGAGCAGTTCTTC.

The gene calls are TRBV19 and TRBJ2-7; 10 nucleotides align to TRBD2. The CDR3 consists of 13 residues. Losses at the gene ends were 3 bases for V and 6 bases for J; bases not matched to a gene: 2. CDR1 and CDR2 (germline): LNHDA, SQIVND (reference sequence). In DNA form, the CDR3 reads TGTGCCAGTAGTATTATAGCGGGGGGCGAGCAGTACTTC. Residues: CASSIIAGGEQYF.

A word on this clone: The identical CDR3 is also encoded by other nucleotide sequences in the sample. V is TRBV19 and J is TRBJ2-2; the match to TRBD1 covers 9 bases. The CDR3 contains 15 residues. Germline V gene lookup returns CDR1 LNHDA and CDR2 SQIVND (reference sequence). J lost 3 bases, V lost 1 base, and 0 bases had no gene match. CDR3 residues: CASSIGTGDTGELFF. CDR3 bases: TGTGCCAGTAGTATAGGGACAGGGGACACCGGGGAGCTGTTTTTT.

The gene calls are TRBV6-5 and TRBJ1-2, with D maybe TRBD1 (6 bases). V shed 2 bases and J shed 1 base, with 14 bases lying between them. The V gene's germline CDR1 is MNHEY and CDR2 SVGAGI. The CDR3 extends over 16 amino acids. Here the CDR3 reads CASSYNAWGLNYGYTF. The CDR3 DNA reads TGTGCCAGCAGTTACAATGCGTGGGGGCTTAACTATGGCTACACCTTC.

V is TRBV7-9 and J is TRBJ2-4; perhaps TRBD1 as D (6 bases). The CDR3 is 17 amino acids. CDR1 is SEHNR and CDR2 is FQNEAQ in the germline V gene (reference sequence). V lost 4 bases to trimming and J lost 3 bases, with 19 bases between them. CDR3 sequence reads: CASSSRDTMDFKNIQYF. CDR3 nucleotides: TGTGCCAGCAGCTCACGGGACACGATGGATTTCAAAAACATTCAGTACTTC.

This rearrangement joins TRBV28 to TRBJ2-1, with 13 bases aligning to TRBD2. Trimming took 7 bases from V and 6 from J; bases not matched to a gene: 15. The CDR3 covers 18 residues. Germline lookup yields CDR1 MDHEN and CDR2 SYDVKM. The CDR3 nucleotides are TGTGCCAGCAATTCATTTAGACTAGCGGGAGGATCATCCAATGAGCAGTTCTTC. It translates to CASNSFRLAGGSSNEQFF.

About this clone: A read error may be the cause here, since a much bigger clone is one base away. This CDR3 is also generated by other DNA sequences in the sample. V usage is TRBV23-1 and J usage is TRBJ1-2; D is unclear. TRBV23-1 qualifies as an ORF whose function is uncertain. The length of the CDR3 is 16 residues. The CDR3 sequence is CASSHYTPRRSNGYTF. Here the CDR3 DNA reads TGCGCTAGCAGTCATTACACCCCCCGACGGAGTAATGGCTACACCTTC.

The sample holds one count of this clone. The CDR3 DNA reads as TGTGCCAGCAGTTGGGACGGGACAGGCTATCAGCCCCAGCATTTT. It is translated as CASSWDGTGYQPQHF. V is TRBV27 and J is TRBJ1-5; 8 nucleotides agree with TRBD1. Germline CDR1 reads MNHEY; CDR2 reads SMNVEV (reference sequence). V lost 4 bases and J lost 5; bases outside the gene matches: 7. The CDR3 runs 15 residues.

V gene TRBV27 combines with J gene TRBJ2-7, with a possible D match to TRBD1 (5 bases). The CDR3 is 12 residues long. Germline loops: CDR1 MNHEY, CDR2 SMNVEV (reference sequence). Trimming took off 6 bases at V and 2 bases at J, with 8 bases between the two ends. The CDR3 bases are TGTGCCAGCAGAAGGGGTACCTACGAGCAGTACTTC. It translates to CASRRGTYEQYF.